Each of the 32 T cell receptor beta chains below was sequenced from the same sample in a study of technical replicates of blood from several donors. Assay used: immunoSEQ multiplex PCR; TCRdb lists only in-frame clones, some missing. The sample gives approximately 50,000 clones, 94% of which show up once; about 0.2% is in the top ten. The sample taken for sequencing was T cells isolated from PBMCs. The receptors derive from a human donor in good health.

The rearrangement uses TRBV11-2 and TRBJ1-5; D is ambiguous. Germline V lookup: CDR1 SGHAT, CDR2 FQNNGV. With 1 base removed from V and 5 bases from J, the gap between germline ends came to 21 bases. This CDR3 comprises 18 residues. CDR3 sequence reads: CASSLGAGSPGNDQPQHF. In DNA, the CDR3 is TGTGCCAGCAGCTTAGGGGCGGGCTCCCCTGGTAACGATCAGCCCCAGCATTTT. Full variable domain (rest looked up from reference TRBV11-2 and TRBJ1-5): EAGVAQSPRYKIIEKRQSVAFWCNPISGHATLYWYQQILGQGPKLLIQFQNNGVVDDSQLPKDRFSAERLKGVDSTLKIQPAKLEDSAVYLCASSLGAGSPGNDQPQHFGDGTRLSIL.

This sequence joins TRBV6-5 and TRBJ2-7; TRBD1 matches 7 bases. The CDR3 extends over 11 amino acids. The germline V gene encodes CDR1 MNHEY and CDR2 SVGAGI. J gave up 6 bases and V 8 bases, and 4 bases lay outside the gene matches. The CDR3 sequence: CASAQGTEQYF. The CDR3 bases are TGTGCCAGCGCACAGGGGACCGAGCAGTACTTC.

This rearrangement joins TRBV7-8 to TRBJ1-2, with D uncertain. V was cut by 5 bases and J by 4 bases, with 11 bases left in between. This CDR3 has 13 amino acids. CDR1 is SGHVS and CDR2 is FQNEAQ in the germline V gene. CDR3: CASSLGSGYGYTF. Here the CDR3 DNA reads TGTGCCAGCAGCCTAGGGTCCGGCTATGGCTACACCTTC.

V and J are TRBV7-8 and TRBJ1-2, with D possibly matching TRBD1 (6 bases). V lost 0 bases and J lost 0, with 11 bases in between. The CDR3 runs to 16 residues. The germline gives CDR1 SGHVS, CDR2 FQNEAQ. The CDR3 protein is CASSLATAGANYGYTF. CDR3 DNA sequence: TGTGCCAGCAGCTTAGCGACAGCAGGGGCTAACTATGGCTACACCTTC.

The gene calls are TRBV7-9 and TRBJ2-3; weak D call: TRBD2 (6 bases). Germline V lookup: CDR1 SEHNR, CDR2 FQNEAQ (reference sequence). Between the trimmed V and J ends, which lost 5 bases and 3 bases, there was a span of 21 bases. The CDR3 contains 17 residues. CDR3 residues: CASSPWGRMGDTDTQYF. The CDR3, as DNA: TGTGCCAGCAGCCCCTGGGGGAGGATGGGTGATACAGATACGCAGTATTTT.

This CDR3 reads CATSSQGVGQPQHF. CDR3 bases: TGTGCCACCAGCAGTCAGGGGGTAGGTCAGCCCCAGCATTTT. The chain links TRBV15 to TRBJ1-5, with 7 bases identical to TRBD1. CDR1 is LNHNV, CDR2 YYDKDF, per germline (reference sequence). V lost 3 bases, J lost 6 bases, and 5 bases stayed unmatched. The CDR3 is 14 amino acids.

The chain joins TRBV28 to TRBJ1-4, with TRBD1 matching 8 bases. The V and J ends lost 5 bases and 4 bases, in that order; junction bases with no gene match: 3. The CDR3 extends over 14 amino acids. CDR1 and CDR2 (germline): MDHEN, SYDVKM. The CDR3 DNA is TGTGCCAGCAGTAACGGACAGGGTAATGAAAAACTGTTTTTT. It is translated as CASSNGQGNEKLFF.

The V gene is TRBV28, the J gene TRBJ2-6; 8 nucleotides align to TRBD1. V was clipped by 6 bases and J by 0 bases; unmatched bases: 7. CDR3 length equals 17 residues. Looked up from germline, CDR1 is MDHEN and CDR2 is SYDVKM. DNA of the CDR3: TGTGCCAGCAGGTCCACAGGGGGGAGCTCTGGGGCCAACGTCCTGACTTTC. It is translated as CASRSTGGSSGANVLTF.

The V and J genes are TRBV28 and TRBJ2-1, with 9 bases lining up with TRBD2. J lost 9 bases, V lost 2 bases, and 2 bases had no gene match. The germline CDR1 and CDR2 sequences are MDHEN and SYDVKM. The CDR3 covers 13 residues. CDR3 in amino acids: CASSLAGGREQFF. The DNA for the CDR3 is TGTGCCAGCAGTTTAGCGGGAGGGCGTGAGCAGTTCTTC.

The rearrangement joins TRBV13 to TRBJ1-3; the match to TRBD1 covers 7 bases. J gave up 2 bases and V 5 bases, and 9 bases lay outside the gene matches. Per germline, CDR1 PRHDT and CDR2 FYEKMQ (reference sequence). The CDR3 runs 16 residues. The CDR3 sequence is CASSRYEGGPGNTIYF. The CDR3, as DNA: TGTGCCAGCAGCCGTTATGAAGGGGGCCCTGGAAACACCATATATTTT.

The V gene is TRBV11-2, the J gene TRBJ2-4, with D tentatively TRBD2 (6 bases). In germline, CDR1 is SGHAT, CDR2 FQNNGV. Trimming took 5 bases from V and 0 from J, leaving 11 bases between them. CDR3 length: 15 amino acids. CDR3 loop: CASSLWGVAKNIQYF. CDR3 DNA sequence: TGTGCCAGCAGCCTCTGGGGGGTAGCCAAAAACATTCAGTACTTC.

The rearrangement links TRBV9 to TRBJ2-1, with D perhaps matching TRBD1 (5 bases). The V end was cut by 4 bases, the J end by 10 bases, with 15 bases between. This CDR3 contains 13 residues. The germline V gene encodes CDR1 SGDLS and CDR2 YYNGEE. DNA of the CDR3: TGTGCCAGCAGCCCCAGGGATCAATCGGAGCAGTTCTTC. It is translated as CASSPRDQSEQFF.

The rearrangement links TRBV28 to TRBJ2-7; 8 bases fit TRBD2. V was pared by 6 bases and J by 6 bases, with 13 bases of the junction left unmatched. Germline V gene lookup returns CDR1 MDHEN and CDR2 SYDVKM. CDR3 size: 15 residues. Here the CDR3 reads CASSPARAGGREQYF. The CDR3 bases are TGTGCCAGCAGCCCCGCCCGGGCGGGAGGCCGCGAGCAGTACTTC.

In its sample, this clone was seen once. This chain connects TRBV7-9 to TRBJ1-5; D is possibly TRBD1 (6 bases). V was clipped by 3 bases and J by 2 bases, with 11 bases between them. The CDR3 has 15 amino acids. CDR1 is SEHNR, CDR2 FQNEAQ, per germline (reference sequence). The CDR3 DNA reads TGTGCCAGCAGCTTGGCGTCAGGGGGCAATCAGCCCCAGCATTTT. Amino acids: CASSLASGGNQPQHF.

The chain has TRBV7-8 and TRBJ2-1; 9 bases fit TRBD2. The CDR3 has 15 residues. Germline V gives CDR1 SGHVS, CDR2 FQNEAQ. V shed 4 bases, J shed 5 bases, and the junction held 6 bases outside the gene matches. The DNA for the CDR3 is TGTGCCAGCAGCTCCTTAGCGGGAGAGCACAATGAGCAGTTCTTC. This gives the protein CASSSLAGEHNEQFF.

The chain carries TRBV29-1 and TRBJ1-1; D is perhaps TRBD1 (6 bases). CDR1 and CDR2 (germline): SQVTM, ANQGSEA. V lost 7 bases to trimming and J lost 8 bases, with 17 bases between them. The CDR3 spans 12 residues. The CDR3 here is CSARTEVTEAFF. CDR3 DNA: TGCAGCGCCAGGACAGAGGTCACCGAAGCTTTCTTT.

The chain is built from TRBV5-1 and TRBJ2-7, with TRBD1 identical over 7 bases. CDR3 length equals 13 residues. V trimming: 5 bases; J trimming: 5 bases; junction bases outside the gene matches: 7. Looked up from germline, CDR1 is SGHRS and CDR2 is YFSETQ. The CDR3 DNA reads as TGCGCCAGCAGTTACGACAGGGCCAACGAGCAGTACTTC. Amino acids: CASSYDRANEQYF. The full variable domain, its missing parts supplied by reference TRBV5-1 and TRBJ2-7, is KAGVTQTPRYLIKTRGQQVTLSCSPISGHRSVSWYQQTPGQGLQFLFEYFSETQRNKGNFPGRFSGRQFSNSRSEMNVSTLELGDSALYLCASSYDRANEQYFGPGTRLTVT.

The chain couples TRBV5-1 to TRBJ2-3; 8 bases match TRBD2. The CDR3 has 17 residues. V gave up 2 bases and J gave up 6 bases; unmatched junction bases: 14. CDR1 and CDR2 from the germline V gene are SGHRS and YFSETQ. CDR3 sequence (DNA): TGCGCCAGCAGCTTCTTTCCCACTGGGACTAGTGCCGATACGCAGTATTTT. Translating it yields CASSFFPTGTSADTQYF.

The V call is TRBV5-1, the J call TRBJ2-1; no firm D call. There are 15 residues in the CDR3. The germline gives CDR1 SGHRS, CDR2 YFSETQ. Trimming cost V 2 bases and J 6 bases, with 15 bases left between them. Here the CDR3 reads CASSFGSGYINEQFF. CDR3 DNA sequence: TGCGCCAGCAGCTTCGGGTCTGGCTACATCAATGAGCAGTTCTTC.

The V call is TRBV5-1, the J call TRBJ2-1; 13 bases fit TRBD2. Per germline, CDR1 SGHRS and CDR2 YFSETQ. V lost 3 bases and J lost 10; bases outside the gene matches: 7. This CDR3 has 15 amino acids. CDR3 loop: CASSWGTSGDLEQFF. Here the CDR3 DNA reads TGCGCCAGCAGCTGGGGGACTAGCGGGGACTTAGAGCAGTTCTTC.

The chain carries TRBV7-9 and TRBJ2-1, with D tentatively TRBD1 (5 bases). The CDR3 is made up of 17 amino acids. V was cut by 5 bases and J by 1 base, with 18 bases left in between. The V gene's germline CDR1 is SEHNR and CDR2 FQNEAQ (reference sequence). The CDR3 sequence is CASSPRVGLLSYNEQFF. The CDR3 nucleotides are TGTGCCAGCAGCCCCAGGGTGGGGCTTCTATCCTACAATGAGCAGTTCTTC.

CDR3 in DNA: TGTGCCAGCAGTGGTGTGGGCCCGATCTCCTACGAGCAGTACTTC. Translated: CASSGVGPISYEQYF. The chain couples TRBV6-5 to TRBJ2-7; the D is unclear. The CDR3 consists of 15 residues. Per the germline V gene, CDR1 is MNHEY and CDR2 is SVGAGI. Deletions cut 5 bases from V and 0 bases from J, with 14 bases between.

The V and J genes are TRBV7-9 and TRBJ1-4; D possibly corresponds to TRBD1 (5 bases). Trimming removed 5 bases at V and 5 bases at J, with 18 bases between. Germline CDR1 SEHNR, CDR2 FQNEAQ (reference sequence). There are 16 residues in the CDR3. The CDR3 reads CASSQTSGRGNEKLFF. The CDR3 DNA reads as TGTGCCAGCAGCCAGACGTCGGGGCGGGGAAATGAAAAACTGTTTTTT. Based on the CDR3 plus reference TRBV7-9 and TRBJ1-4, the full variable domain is DTGVSQNPRHKITKRGQNVTFRCDPISEHNRLYWYRQTLGQGPEFLTYFQNEAQLEKSRLLSDRFSAERPKGSFSTLEIQRTEQGDSAMYLCASSQTSGRGNEKLFFGSGTQLSVL.

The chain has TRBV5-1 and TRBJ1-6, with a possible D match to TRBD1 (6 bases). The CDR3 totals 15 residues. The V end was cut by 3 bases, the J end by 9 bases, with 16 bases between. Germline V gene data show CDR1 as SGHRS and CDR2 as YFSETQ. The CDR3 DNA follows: TGCGCCAGCAGCTCGACAGGCCCAGGCGGTTCACCCCTCCACTTT. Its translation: CASSSTGPGGSPLHF.

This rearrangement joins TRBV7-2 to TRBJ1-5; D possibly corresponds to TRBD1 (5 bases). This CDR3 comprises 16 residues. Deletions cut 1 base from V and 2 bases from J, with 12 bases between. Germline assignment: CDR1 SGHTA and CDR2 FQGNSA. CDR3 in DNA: TGTGCCAGCAGCTTAGGGGGCACCTCAGGCAATCAGCCCCAGCATTTT. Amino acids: CASSLGGTSGNQPQHF.

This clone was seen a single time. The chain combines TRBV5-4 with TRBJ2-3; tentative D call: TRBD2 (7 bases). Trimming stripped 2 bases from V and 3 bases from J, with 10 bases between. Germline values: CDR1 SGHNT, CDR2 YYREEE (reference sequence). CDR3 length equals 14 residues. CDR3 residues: CASSFKGGTDTQYF. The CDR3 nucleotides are TGTGCCAGCAGCTTTAAGGGGGGGACAGATACGCAGTATTTT.

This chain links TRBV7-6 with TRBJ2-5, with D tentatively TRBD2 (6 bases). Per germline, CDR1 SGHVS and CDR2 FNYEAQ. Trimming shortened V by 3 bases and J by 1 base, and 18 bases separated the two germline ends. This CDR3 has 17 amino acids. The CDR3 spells CASSLGPGGRVQETQYF. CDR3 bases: TGTGCCAGCAGCTTGGGGCCCGGGGGTAGGGTCCAAGAGACCCAGTACTTC.

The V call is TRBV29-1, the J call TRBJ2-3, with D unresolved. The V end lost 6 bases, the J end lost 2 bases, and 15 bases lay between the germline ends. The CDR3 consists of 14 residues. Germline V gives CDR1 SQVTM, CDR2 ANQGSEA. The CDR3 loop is CSVHLGLDTDTQYF. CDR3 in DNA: TGCAGCGTCCACCTGGGCCTTGACACAGATACGCAGTATTTT.

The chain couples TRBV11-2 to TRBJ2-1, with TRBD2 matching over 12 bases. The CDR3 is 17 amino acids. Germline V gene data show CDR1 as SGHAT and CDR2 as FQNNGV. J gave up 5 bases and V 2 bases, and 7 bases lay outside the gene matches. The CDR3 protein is CASSLNWGLAGDNEQFF. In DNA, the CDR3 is TGTGCCAGCAGCTTAAACTGGGGACTAGCGGGTGACAATGAGCAGTTCTTC.

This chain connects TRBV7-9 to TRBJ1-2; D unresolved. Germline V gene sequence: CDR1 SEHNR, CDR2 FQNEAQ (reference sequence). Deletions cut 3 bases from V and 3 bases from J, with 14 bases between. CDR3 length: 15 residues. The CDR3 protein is CASSFFVGTDYGYTF. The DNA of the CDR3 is TGTGCCAGCAGCTTTTTCGTGGGCACAGACTATGGCTACACCTTC.

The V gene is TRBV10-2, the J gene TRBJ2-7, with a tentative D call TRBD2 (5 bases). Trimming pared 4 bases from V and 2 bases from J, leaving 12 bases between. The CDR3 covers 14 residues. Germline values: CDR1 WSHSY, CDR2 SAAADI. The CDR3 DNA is TGCGCCAGCAGTGCGAGTAGCGAGGCCTACGAGCAGTACTTC. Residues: CASSASSEAYEQYF.

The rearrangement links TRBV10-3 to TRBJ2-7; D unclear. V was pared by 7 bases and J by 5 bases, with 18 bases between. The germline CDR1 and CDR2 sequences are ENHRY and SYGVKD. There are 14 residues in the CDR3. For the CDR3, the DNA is TGTGCCATCAAAGGCACTGACGTGAGGCACGAGCAGTACTTC. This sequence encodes CAIKGTDVRHEQYF.